What follows is one T cell receptor (beta chain) and its context. From germline, CDR1 is MDHEN and CDR2 SYDVKM. Trimming cost V 3 bases and J 2 bases; bases outside gene matches: 5. This CDR3 has 15 amino acids. How the authors handled the data: How many nucleated cells were present was estimated from reference gene primer amplification. TCRdb keeps only in-frame clones here, not all; method: immunoSEQ multiplex PCR. V and J calls and clone size are those listed in that table; D and trimming were worked out from the DNA. Of 150,000 or so clones in the sample, about 85% were seen once. The data derive from a study of blood T cell repertoires in COVID-19. Overall study: The origin of the acute and convalescent COVID-19 samples was the United States, Italy and Spain. PBMCs, B-cell-depleted T cells, or T cells provided the cDNA or gDNA that made up the material.

Seattle patients were enrolled during active infection and followed longitudinally. The receptor was isolated from a woman aged 50 to 60 with COVID-19, enrolled during active disease. The chain links TRBV28 to TRBJ2-5, with TRBD2 identical over 8 bases. Input material: peripheral blood. The CDR3 nucleotides read TGTGCCAGCAGTTTTGGCGGGGGGTCACAAGAGACCCAGTACTTC. Translation gives CASSFGGGSQETQYF.